This T cell receptor (beta chain) was identified during a study of blood T cells in healthy people across ages. CDR1 SEHNR and CDR2 FQNEAQ come from the germline V gene (reference sequence). CDR3 length: 14 amino acids. The V and J ends lost 3 bases and 5 bases, in that order; junction bases with no gene match: 3. This clonotype was observed a single time. A second about 6 to 11 cycle PCR used barcoded and J-beta primers. MiXCR, run by TCRdb on the 5' RACE reads, gives a single entry per CDR3 protein. The sample lists about 930,000 distinct CDR3 sequences, about 28% occurring once. These data were also reused for a study on T cells of mothers and their children. That study adds: All donors were healthy and Caucasian; they were a few mothers and their six children.

The sample consisted of blood. The TCR was taken from a woman between 40 and 50 years old in good health. The rearrangement uses TRBV7-9 and TRBJ2-3; TRBD1 agrees at 9 bases. This CDR3 is CASSFRQGEDTQYF. CDR3 sequence (DNA): TGTGCCAGCAGCTTCAGACAGGGGGAAGATACGCAGTATTTT.